Listed here are 15 T cell receptor beta chains from one sample, sequenced in a study of T cells in Graves' hyperthyroidism and ophthalmopathy. Using RNA transcripts as the source, TCR beta CDR3 regions were amplified. With the HTBI primer set, the TCR CDR3 went through a first round of RT-PCR. TCRdb redid the calling of the multiplex PCR reads with MiXCR, one entry per CDR3 protein. The table shows a few hundred thousand distinct CDR3 sequences, with about 16% occurring only once. Sequencing was carried out using blood. These receptors came from a young woman with Graves' ophthalmopathy.

This clonotype showed up many times. The rearrangement joins TRBV5-1 to TRBJ2-7, with D maybe TRBD1 (5 bases). Looked up from germline, CDR1 is SGHRS and CDR2 is YFSETQ. The CDR3 has 14 amino acids. Trimming left V 0 bases short and J 3 bases short, with 10 bases between. The CDR3 sequence is CASSLEAGNYEQYF. The CDR3 region has the DNA TGCGCCAGCAGCTTGGAAGCAGGGAACTACGAGCAGTACTTC.

The sample holds many counts of this clonotype. V and J are TRBV5-5 and TRBJ2-1; 7 bases fit TRBD2. The CDR3 contains 15 residues. CDR1 is SGHKS, CDR2 YYEKEE, per germline (reference sequence). V lost 2 bases, J lost 6 bases, and 8 bases stayed unmatched. Here the CDR3 reads CASSFIGGSGNEQFF. DNA of the CDR3: TGTGCCAGCAGCTTCATTGGCGGGAGTGGCAATGAGCAGTTCTTC.

This clonotype was seen a handful of times. The chain links TRBV7-2 to TRBJ2-7; D remains ambiguous. Trimming shortened V by 1 base and J by 2 bases, and 15 bases separated the two germline ends. Germline V gives CDR1 SGHTA, CDR2 FQGNSA. This CDR3 has 16 residues. As DNA, the CDR3 is TGTGCCAGCAGCTTAGTTTCTCTGGGCCAAACCTACGAGCAGTACTTC. This sequence encodes CASSLVSLGQTYEQYF.

This clonotype was observed at least ten times. The rearrangement joins TRBV7-9 to TRBJ2-1, with 8 positions matching TRBD1. This CDR3 spans 17 amino acids. Germline lookup yields CDR1 SEHNR and CDR2 FQNEAQ (reference sequence). Trimming removed 1 base from V and 4 bases from J; junction bases left unmatched: 9. CDR3 loop: CASSLDGPRGRYNEQFF. CDR3 bases: TGTGCCAGCAGCTTAGATGGCCCCAGGGGGCGATACAATGAGCAGTTCTTC. The variable domain in full, with the rest retrieved from reference TRBV7-9 and TRBJ2-1, is DTGVSQNPRHKITKRGQNVTFRCDPISEHNRLYWYRQTLGQGPEFLTYFQNEAQLEKSRLLSDRFSAERPKGSFSTLEIQRTEQGDSAMYLCASSLDGPRGRYNEQFFGPGTRLTVL.

The CDR3 DNA is TGCAGCGTCCCGACAGGGGGGATCACTGAAGCTTTCTTT. Its protein product is CSVPTGGITEAFF. The gene calls are TRBV29-1 and TRBJ1-1, with TRBD1 matching over 9 bases. The length of the CDR3 is 13 residues. Germline CDR1 and CDR2: SQVTM and ANQGSEA. The ends lost 6 bases at V and 4 bases at J; junction bases unmatched: 6.

This clonotype was picked up a small number of times. In nucleotides, the CDR3 is TGTGCCAGCGGCGGCGGAACTAATGAGCAGTTCTTC. The encoded protein is CASGGGTNEQFF. The rearrangement links TRBV12-3 or TRBV12-4 to TRBJ2-1; no definite D call. This CDR3 contains 12 residues. V shed 8 bases and J shed 7 bases, with 12 bases lying between them.

The chain carries TRBV9 and TRBJ2-2, with no clear D. Germline-derived CDR1 and CDR2 are SGDLS and YYNGEE. Trimming stripped 5 bases from V and 4 bases from J, with 9 bases between. The CDR3 loop spans 13 amino acids. CDR3 nucleotide sequence: TGTGCCAGCAGTCGGGCCGGCACCGGGGAGCTGTTTTTT. Protein: CASSRAGTGELFF. Combining the CDR3 with reference TRBV9 and TRBJ2-2 gives the whole variable domain DSGVTQTPKHLITATGQRVTLRCSPRSGDLSVYWYQQSLDQGLQFLIQYYNGEERAKGNILERFSAQQFPDLHSELNLSSLELGDSALYFCASSRAGTGELFFGEGSRLTVL.

This clonotype has more than one count but fewer than ten. The rearrangement links TRBV6-1 to TRBJ2-3, with unresolved D. The CDR3 has 13 amino acids. With 6 bases removed from V and 1 base from J, the gap between germline ends came to 8 bases. Germline V gene sequence: CDR1 MNHNS, CDR2 SASEGT. DNA of the CDR3: TGTGCCAGCAGAAAACTCGGCACAGATACGCAGTATTTT. Its translation: CASRKLGTDTQYF.

Details on this clonotype: The junction and the germline gene differ at one end; a read error may be behind it. The V call is TRBV6-1, the J call TRBJ2-7; 8 bases match TRBD1. The CDR3 covers 13 residues. Germline V CDR1 and CDR2: MNHNS, SASEGT. CDR3 sequence reads: CTSSLTGAYEQYF. The CDR3 DNA follows: TGTACCAGCAGTCTGACAGGGGCCTACGAGCAGTACTTC.

The sample holds many counts of this clonotype. V gene TRBV20-1 combines with J gene TRBJ2-3; TRBD2 aligns across 8 bases. CDR3 size: 16 residues. CDR1 is DFQATT and CDR2 is SNEGSKA in the germline V gene (reference sequence). Trimming removed 1 base from V and 1 base from J; junction bases left unmatched: 7. The CDR3 reads CSARVEAGVGTDTQYF. CDR3 bases: TGCAGTGCTAGAGTGGAAGCGGGAGTCGGCACAGATACGCAGTATTTT.

This clonotype has more than one count but fewer than ten. The V gene is TRBV20-1, the J gene TRBJ2-7; D is perhaps TRBD2 (6 bases). This CDR3 has 13 residues. Germline lookup yields CDR1 DFQATT and CDR2 SNEGSKA (reference sequence). Trimming shortened V by 3 bases and J by 1 base, and 10 bases separated the two germline ends. The DNA for the CDR3 is TGCAGTGCTAGTCATAGCGGTTCCTACGAGCAGTACTTC. It is translated as CSASHSGSYEQYF.

This clonotype was seen repeatedly, ten times or more. The rearrangement links TRBV3-1 to TRBJ1-4; D ambiguous. The V gene lost 1 base and the J gene lost 8 bases, with 5 bases spanning the gap. Germline V gene sequence: CDR1 LGHDT, CDR2 YNNKEL (reference sequence). This CDR3 region has 12 residues. The CDR3 DNA follows: TGTGCCAGCAGCCAAGTTGGGGAAAAACTGTTTTTT. Translating it yields CASSQVGEKLFF.

The genes are TRBV4-3 and TRBJ2-2; TRBD2 aligns across 7 bases. The CDR3 is made up of 19 amino acids. Germline values: CDR1 LGHNA, CDR2 YSLEER. Trimming removed 2 bases from V and 0 bases from J; junction bases left unmatched: 12. CDR3 sequence (DNA): TGCGCCAGCAGCCAACGGGAAGAGCGGGAAACTACGAACACCGGGGAGCTGTTTTTT. Translation: CASSQREERETTNTGELFF.

This clonotype appeared many times. This chain uses TRBV20-1 with TRBJ2-1, with D perhaps matching TRBD1 or TRBD2 (5 bases each). Germline CDR1 reads DFQATT; CDR2 reads SNEGSKA (reference sequence). This CDR3 spans 14 amino acids. V lost 5 bases, J lost 5 bases, and 16 bases lay in between. CDR3 bases: TGCAGTGCTCTAAGGGGACCTCGTAACAATGAGCAGTTCTTC. Its translation: CSALRGPRNNEQFF.

This clonotype was observed at least ten times. The rearrangement links TRBV20-1 to TRBJ2-3; TRBD2 matches at 14 bases. Germline CDR1 reads DFQATT; CDR2 reads SNEGSKA (reference sequence). This CDR3 is built from 20 residues. V trimming: 5 bases; J trimming: 2 bases; junction bases outside the gene matches: 18. For the CDR3, the DNA is TGCAGTGCTGCAAGGGCAGGACTAGCGGGAGGCCTTCGATCCACAGATACGCAGTATTTT. The encoded protein is CSAARAGLAGGLRSTDTQYF.